The 17 T cell receptor beta chains reported below all come from one sample, sequenced in a study of shared clonotypes between healthy human individuals. Repertoires were generated with immunoSEQ multiplex PCR, while TCRdb's copy carries only in-frame clones and drops some. This repertoire shows nearly 1,000,000 clones, around 80% found once; its top ten account for about 1.5%. The sequencing input was memory CD4+ T cells sorted from blood. The subset was: CD45RA-negative fraction. The receptors were gathered from a man aged 18 to 29 in good health.

V is TRBV10-1 and J is TRBJ2-3, with D maybe TRBD2 (6 bases). In germline, CDR1 is WNHNN, CDR2 SYGVQD (reference sequence). The V end was cut by 4 bases, the J end by 3 bases, with 8 bases between. There are 13 residues in the CDR3. Written as DNA, the CDR3 is TGCGCCAGCAGTGCGGCGGGGACAGATACGCAGTATTTT. The encoded protein is CASSAAGTDTQYF.

The chain couples TRBV4-1 to TRBJ2-5; D gene unclear. The V gene's germline CDR1 is MGHRA and CDR2 YSYEKL. The V and J ends lost 4 bases and 7 bases respectively, with 13 bases between them. The CDR3 runs 13 residues. This CDR3 reads CASSPMLGWTQYF. As DNA, the CDR3 is TGCGCCAGCAGCCCCATGCTAGGTTGGACCCAGTACTTC.

J is TRBJ2-7 and V is TRBV18, with D possibly called TRBD1 or TRBD2 (5 bases each). The CDR3 is 14 residues long. V was trimmed by 2 bases and J by 4 bases, leaving 12 bases between them. Per the germline V gene, CDR1 is KGHSH and CDR2 is LQKENI. CDR3 loop: CASSPGTASYEQYF. As DNA, the CDR3 is TGTGCCAGCTCACCAGGGACGGCCAGTTACGAGCAGTACTTC.

Here the CDR3 reads CASSLSAASGSNEQFF. CDR3 nucleotides: TGTGCCAGCAGCTTATCCGCGGCTAGCGGGAGCAATGAGCAGTTCTTC. The chain couples TRBV7-2 to TRBJ2-1, with TRBD2 identical over 10 bases. The V and J ends lost 2 bases and 6 bases, in that order; junction bases with no gene match: 7. The CDR3 extends over 16 amino acids. From germline, CDR1 is SGHTA and CDR2 FQGNSA.

The V call is TRBV4-3, the J call TRBJ2-1; D is unclear. CDR1 is LGHNA, CDR2 YSLEER, per germline. The CDR3 is 14 residues long. V gave up 0 bases and J gave up 10 bases, with 13 bases separating them. The CDR3 protein is CASSQDSLREEQFF. CDR3 nucleotide sequence: TGCGCCAGCAGCCAAGACTCCCTCAGAGAGGAGCAGTTCTTC.

This chain joins TRBV30 and TRBJ1-2; D may be TRBD1 (6 bases). This CDR3 spans 17 amino acids. Deletions cut 0 bases from V and 3 bases from J, with 20 bases between. Germline V gene lookup returns CDR1 GTSNPN and CDR2 SVGIG (reference sequence). The CDR3 loop reads CAWSVIQGPPRDYGYTF. DNA of the CDR3: TGTGCCTGGAGTGTAATCCAGGGGCCACCCAGGGACTATGGCTACACCTTC.

This chain connects TRBV30 to TRBJ2-7; the D is unclear. Germline loops: CDR1 GTSNPN, CDR2 SVGIG (reference sequence). Trimming took off 0 bases at V and 6 bases at J, with 12 bases between the two ends. The CDR3 spans 13 residues. Here the CDR3 reads CAWSVLRYGEQYF. The DNA of the CDR3 is TGTGCCTGGAGTGTACTCAGGTACGGCGAGCAGTACTTC.

J is TRBJ1-2 and V is TRBV4-1, with 9 bases fitting TRBD1. CDR1 is MGHRA and CDR2 is YSYEKL in the germline V gene. The CDR3 totals 17 residues. V lost 0 bases to trimming and J lost 4 bases; unmatched junction nucleotides: 9. The DNA of the CDR3 is TGCGCCAGCAGCCAAGATGGGGGACAGGGACCTACCTATGGCTACACCTTC. Protein product: CASSQDGGQGPTYGYTF.

Comment on this clone: This may be a read error, as it is one base from a much larger clone. The same CDR3 arises from other DNA sequences in this sample as well. The chain has TRBV5-4 and TRBJ2-2; D ambiguous. V lost 0 bases and J 2 bases, leaving 2 bases between the germline ends. Germline CDR1 and CDR2: SGHNT and YYREEE (reference sequence). The CDR3 is 13 residues long. As DNA, the CDR3 is TGTGCCAGCAGCTTGGGAAACACCGGGGAGCTGTTTTTT. It codes for CASSLGNTGELFF.

This rearrangement joins TRBV6-6 to TRBJ1-1; 10 positions match TRBD1. J was trimmed by 2 bases and V by 8 bases; bases with no gene match: 2. The CDR3 spans 13 residues. In germline, CDR1 is MNHNY, CDR2 SVGAGI (reference sequence). For the CDR3, the DNA is TGTGCCAGCGGACAGGGGGATAACACTGAAGCTTTCTTT. It specifies CASGQGDNTEAFF.

This clone came up a few times. The V gene is TRBV7-9, the J gene TRBJ2-5; no reliable D call. With the DNA end fitting TRBJ2-7 better, the J assignment may be wrong. Per the germline V gene, CDR1 is SEHNR and CDR2 is FQNEAQ (reference sequence). The CDR3 spans 11 residues. Here the CDR3 reads CASSSNYEQYF. CDR3 bases: TGTGCCAGCAGCTCTAACTACGAGCAGTACTTC.

The chain has TRBV10-2 and TRBJ2-1; TRBD1 might be the D (6 bases). The V end was cut by 4 bases, the J end by 4 bases, with 14 bases between. The CDR3 runs to 15 residues. CDR1 is WSHSY, CDR2 SAAADI, per germline. The CDR3 here is CASSVPRGPYNEQFF. The DNA for the CDR3 is TGCGCCAGCAGTGTCCCCAGGGGACCTTACAATGAGCAGTTCTTC.

V is TRBV14 and J is TRBJ2-7; TRBD1 aligns across 7 bases. Germline V lookup: CDR1 SGHDN, CDR2 FVKESK. Unmatched junction bases numbered 6, after V lost 1 base and J lost 9 bases. This CDR3 has 13 residues. CDR3 in amino acids: CASSQVEGARQYF. DNA for the CDR3: TGTGCCAGCAGCCAAGTAGAGGGGGCCCGGCAGTACTTC.

This clone was seen just once. The genes are TRBV10-3 and TRBJ1-5; 7 bases fit TRBD1. The CDR3 contains 15 residues. The V segment lost 5 bases and the J segment 4 bases; nucleotides outside the gene matches: 8. Germline V gene sequence: CDR1 ENHRY, CDR2 SYGVKD. CDR3: CAISPGQFGNQPQHF. The CDR3 region has the DNA TGTGCCATCAGTCCGGGACAGTTCGGGAATCAGCCCCAGCATTTT.

V usage is TRBV4-3 and J usage is TRBJ2-1, with D unresolved. CDR1 and CDR2 from the germline V gene are LGHNA and YSLEER. CDR3 length equals 15 residues. V lost 1 base to trimming and J lost 6 bases, with 13 bases between them. CDR3 region: CASSQVYQDLNEQFF. The CDR3 region has the DNA TGCGCCAGCAGCCAAGTTTACCAAGACCTCAATGAGCAGTTCTTC.

This clone was seen a handful of times. The chain employs TRBV29-1 and TRBJ2-5, with 7 bases fitting TRBD1. Germline assignment: CDR1 SQVTM and CDR2 ANQGSEA. V dropped 1 base and J dropped 5; count of bases not matched to a gene: 7. The CDR3 consists of 14 residues. CDR3 sequence (DNA): TGCAGCGTTGAAGGCCCGACAGGGATCGAGACCCAGTACTTC. Translation: CSVEGPTGIETQYF.

In regard to this clone: Relative to the germline gene, one junction end is altered; a read error may explain this. The sample holds other DNA sequences that translate to the same CDR3. The V call is TRBV25-1, the J call TRBJ2-2; D possibly matches TRBD1 or TRBD2 (5 bases each). Germline V gene lookup returns CDR1 MGHDK and CDR2 SYGVNS. The CDR3 extends over 15 amino acids. CDR3 DNA: TGTGCCAGCCAGAAGACAGCCTCGAACACCGGGGAGCTATTTTTT. Amino acids: CASQKTASNTGELFF.